This T cell receptor (beta chain) was sequenced in a study of T cells in Graves' hyperthyroidism and ophthalmopathy. The CDR3 regions of TCR beta were amplified from RNA transcripts. First-round RT-PCR of the TCR CDR3 relied on the HTBI primer set. TCRdb used MiXCR to reprocess the multiplex PCR reads, holding one entry per CDR3 protein. The table has 490,000 or so distinct CDR3 sequences, 20% to 25% seen once. The length of the CDR3 is 15 residues. The V gene lost 8 bases and the J gene lost 4 bases, with 21 bases spanning the gap. In germline, CDR1 is MDHEN, CDR2 SYDVKM. This clonotype was recorded at least ten times.

The sequenced sample consisted of blood. J is TRBJ2-7 and V is TRBV28, with D perhaps matching TRBD2 (6 bases). The clonotype originates from a woman in her seventies with Graves' ophthalmopathy. The CDR3 nucleotides are TGTGCCAGCCATAGCTCTGGCGGGAATGTATACGAGCAGTACTTC. Translated, it gives CASHSSGGNVYEQYF.